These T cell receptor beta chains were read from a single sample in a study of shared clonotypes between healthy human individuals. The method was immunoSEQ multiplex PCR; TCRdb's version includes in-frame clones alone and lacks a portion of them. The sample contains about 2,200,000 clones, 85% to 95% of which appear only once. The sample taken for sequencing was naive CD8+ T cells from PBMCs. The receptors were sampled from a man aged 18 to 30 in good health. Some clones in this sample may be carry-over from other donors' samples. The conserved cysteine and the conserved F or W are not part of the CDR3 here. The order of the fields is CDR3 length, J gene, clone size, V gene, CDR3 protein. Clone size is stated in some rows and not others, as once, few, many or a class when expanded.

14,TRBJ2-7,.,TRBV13,ASSSRTSGRTYEQY
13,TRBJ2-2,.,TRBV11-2,ASSLEARLEGELF
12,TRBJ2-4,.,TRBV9,ASSPGTGRDIQY
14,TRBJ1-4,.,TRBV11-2,ASSLYGRNYEEKLF
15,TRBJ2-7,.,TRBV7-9,ASSLGIAGGPSDEQY
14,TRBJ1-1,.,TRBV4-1,ASSQAPGNMNTEAF
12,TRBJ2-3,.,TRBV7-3,ASSLAGSTDTQY
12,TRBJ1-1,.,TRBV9,ASSAEQGFTEAF
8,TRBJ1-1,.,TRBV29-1,SVGQLEAF
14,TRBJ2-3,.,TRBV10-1,ASSELSGISADTQY
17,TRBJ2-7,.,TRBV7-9,ASSDPIRTSGRANYEQY
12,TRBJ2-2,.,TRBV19,ATRTGENTGELF
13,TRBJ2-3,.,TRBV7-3,ASSSGTGGTDTQY
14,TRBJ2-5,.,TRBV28,ASSLRRQGRIQTQY
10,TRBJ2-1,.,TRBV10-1,ASSDLLYEQF
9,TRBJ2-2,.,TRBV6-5,ASIGTGELF
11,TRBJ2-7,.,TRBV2,ASRAELSYEQY
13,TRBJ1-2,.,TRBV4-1,ASSQDQSWNYGYT
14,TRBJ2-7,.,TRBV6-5,ASSYSTGQSSYEQY
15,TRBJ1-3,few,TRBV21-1,ASSKGWDRCTGNTIY
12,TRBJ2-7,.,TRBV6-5,ASSLLSGRNEQY
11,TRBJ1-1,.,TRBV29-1,SVGWGEATEAF
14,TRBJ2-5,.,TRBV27,ASRGGVAGIGETQY
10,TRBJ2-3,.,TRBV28,ASSFGDKAQY
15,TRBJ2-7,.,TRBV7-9,ASSSPGDRGDVYEQY